This section outlines one T cell receptor beta chain sequence together with its context. What this receptor recognizes is not known. Within one base of it there is no much larger clone, and no base qualities were kept. Collaborating institutions collected whole blood in K2EDTA tubes following their own protocols. For TCRbeta analysis, collaborator samples were shipped as frozen whole blood, as isolated PBMCs, or as DNA extracted from either sample type. Counted from cysteine to phenylalanine, this CDR3 has 17 amino acids. The sequence is cut down to CDR3 DNA, 51 bases in frame from base 1. Relative to germline, V is missing 1 base and J is missing 0 bases, with 6 bases of the junction outside any gene match. CDR1 and CDR2, looked up from the germline V gene, are SGHDT and YYEEEE. TCRbeta CDR3 regions were amplified from genomic DNA by means of the immunoSEQ Assay, a bias-controlled multiplex PCR. The authors' analysis ran thus. Within the assay, amplification of reference gene primers was used to estimate how many nucleated cells each sample contained. Sequence reads were collapsed and filtered to measure the absolute abundance of every unique TCRbeta CDR3 rearrangement. For each sample, productive Simpson clonality was calculated as the square root of Simpson's diversity index across productive rearrangements. As stored in TCRdb, this immuneACCESS dataset retains in-frame rearrangements with V and J assigned. A fraction of the clones does not appear; measured against another copy, unresolved V genes explain less than half of the discrepancy, and the remainder lacks a known reason. V, J and clone size reflect that table, while D and trimming were determined from the DNA. The sample contains about 240,000 clones, about four fifths of them found a single time. In total, the top ten clones hold approximately 4.5% of the sample.

This sample was taken from a study of blood T cell repertoires in COVID-19 (dated by TCRdb to the early 2020s). Describing the broader study: Samples covering the acute and convalescent phases of COVID-19 were provided by collaborators in the United States, Italy and Spain. The samples were drawn from the first 160 participants of the ongoing ImmuneRACE study and from 950 to 1,500 subjects provided by 6 global collaborators. Subjects who had been exposed to COVID-19, were actively infected with it, or had recovered from it provided the deeply sampled blood TCRbeta repertoires that made up the dataset. Nearly every sample came with metadata listing a de-identified subject ID, COVID-19 status, age in years and sex. The repertoires were made available in a free public database intended to serve as a resource for research on the immune response to SARS-CoV-2. The prospective study material was composed of cDNA or gDNA derived from T cells, B-cell-depleted T cells, or PBMCs. HLA class I and class II types, where available, came from metadata supplied by the sample provider rather than from assay-based typing. The study at large found these results: The amount of clinical and demographic metadata varied by source and participant and was provided uncurated.

This receptor chain uses TRBV5-6 and TRBJ2-2; TRBD1 fits 7 bases in the junction. Source material: peripheral blood. The sequence came from a woman in her 70s with acute or convalescent COVID-19. The CDR3 protein sequence reads: CASSLLRGPTNTGELFF. The sequence in DNA is TGTGCCAGCAGCTTGTTGAGGGGGCCTACGAACACCGGGGAGCTGTTTTTT. The CDR3, completed at both ends by the reference TRBV5-6 and TRBJ2-2 genes, gives the full variable domain DAGVTQSPTHLIKTRGQQVTLRCSPKSGHDTVSWYQQALGQGPQFIFQYYEEEERQRGNFPDRFSGHQFPNYSSELNVNALLLGDSALYLCASSLLRGPTNTGELFFGEGSRLTVL.